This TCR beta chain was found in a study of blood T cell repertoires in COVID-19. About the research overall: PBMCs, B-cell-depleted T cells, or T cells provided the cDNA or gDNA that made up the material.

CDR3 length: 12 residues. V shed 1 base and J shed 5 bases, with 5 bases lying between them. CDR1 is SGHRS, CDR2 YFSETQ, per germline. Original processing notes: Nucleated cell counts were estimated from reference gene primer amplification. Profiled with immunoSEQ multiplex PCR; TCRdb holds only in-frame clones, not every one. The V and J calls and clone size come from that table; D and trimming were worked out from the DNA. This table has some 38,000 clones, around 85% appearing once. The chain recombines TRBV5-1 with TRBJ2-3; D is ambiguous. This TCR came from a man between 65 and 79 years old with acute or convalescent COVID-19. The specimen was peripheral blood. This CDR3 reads CASSLTGDTQYF. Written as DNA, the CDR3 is TGCGCCAGCAGCTTGACGGGAGATACGCAGTATTTT.